The clone carrying this T cell receptor (beta chain) was seen many times. Its antigen is currently unknown. Noted time point: healthy volunteer bleed at 6 weeks. Whole blood that had not been fractionated was the source of extracted total RNA. The sample belongs to a study of human T cells and chemical hapten exposure. Points from the study as a whole: The number of TCRs above 1 in 1000 frequency did not change after DPC sensitization.

TCRdb processed the RACE reads anew with MiXCR; each CDR3 protein has one entry. The sample lists 44,000 or so distinct CDR3 sequences; 3.7% were seen once. V gave up 5 bases and J gave up 1 base, with 5 bases separating them. This CDR3 has 12 residues. Sequencing input: whole blood. The chain is built from TRBV12-3 or TRBV12-4 and TRBJ1-1; D remains ambiguous. This sequence originates from a human donor in good health. Some clones in this sample may be carry-over from other donors' samples. The CDR3 region has the DNA TGTGCCAGCAGTATCAAGAACACTGAAGCTTTCTTT. Translated, it gives CASSIKNTEAFF.